This T cell receptor beta chain was identified during a study of cytomegalovirus exposure and HLA in healthy donors (dated by TCRdb to the late 2010s). As for the study more broadly: According to a later analysis, the 120 or so validation repertoires were produced on the same platform as the roughly 700 repertoires of the first cohort. The study was designed to test whether signatures of past pathogen exposure could be identified by cataloging public T cell receptors. High-throughput TCR immunosequencing, statistical association of individual TCRs with disease status, and machine learning were combined to predict cytomegalovirus infection status. A separate validation cohort of over 95 different subjects was used in addition to the roughly 700-subject first cohort.

The library was prepared using the immunoSEQ multiplex PCR assay. The study's processing was this. A statistical classification framework was developed to diagnose cytomegalovirus status using the catalog of TCR beta chain sequences. TCRdb's version of the immuneACCESS table is confined to in-frame rearrangements and falls short of the full clone set. An unresolved V gene accounts for under half of the shortfall where checked; the remainder is of unknown origin. D and trimming come from the DNA, and the V and J calls and clone size come from that table. A total of more than 150,000 clones appear in this sample, 88% of them only once. The top ten clones comprise roughly 3% of the sample. Overall study results and their limits: A later analysis lacked HLA typing for the validation cohort, so it scored co-occurrence in that cohort across all 120 or so repertoires. In vitro tests confirmed that a few of the cytomegalovirus-associated TCR beta chains recognize cytomegalovirus antigens. Subsequent analysis determined that TCRs grouped into clusters in the first cohort also showed a tendency toward co-occurrence across the roughly 110 validation repertoires, and approximately 93% of cluster scores exceeded 0. According to the authors, the approach could potentially be generalized to other disease states and immunological phenotypes. A total of around 150 TCR beta chains were listed by the study as associated with cytomegalovirus. The classifier was reported to diagnose cytomegalovirus status with high specificity and sensitivity in both the original and validation cohorts. Most TCR sequences were observed very rarely across donors, whereas some public TCRs were present in many individuals.

About this clone itself: The target of this receptor is not known. Base qualities are not at hand, and no much larger clone is one base apart.

The V end loses 7 bases and the J end loses 4 bases, and a stretch of 11 bases separates them. The CDR3 covers 12 residues, taking in both the cysteine and the phenylalanine. Solely the CDR3 DNA is kept, with 36 bases framed from the first base. The germline V gene yields SGHDT for CDR1 and YYEEEE for CDR2. Donors formed part of the validation cohort, which comprised over a hundred subjects and was distinct from the first cohort of several hundred subjects. The chain was built from TRBV5-6 and TRBJ1-1; a weak D assignment points to TRBD1 (6 bases agree). The sequence derives from a young man in good health and CMV-seronegative. Material for sequencing was PBMCs. The bases read TGTGCCAGCTCCAGGGGATTCACTGAAGCTTTCTTT. This yields the protein CASSRGFTEAFF.